Presented here are 21 T cell receptor beta chains from one specimen sequenced in a study of T cell responses to AZD1222 COVID-19 vaccine (dated by TCRdb to about 2021). Library construction relied on the immunoSEQ multiplex PCR assay. Drawn from immuneACCESS, this table holds only the in-frame rearrangements with V and J called that TCRdb kept. Clones are partly lost; checked studies trace under half to an unresolved V gene and leave the rest unexplained. For this sample the table gives 150,000 to 200,000 clones, of which roughly 94% were detected only once. The ten biggest clones cover 4% to 5.5% of the sample. Read against the paper, the sample's time point label means: about 28 days (+/-7) after the second vaccine dose. Sequences were derived from peripheral blood, sampled 28 days after the second AZD1222 dose. These receptors came from an adult who received the AZD1222 COVID-19 vaccine.

This clone was seen once. The J gene is TRBJ2-5, the V gene TRBV3-1 (or the pseudogene TRBV3-2); 7 bases agree with TRBD1. This CDR3 contains 16 residues. In germline, CDR1 is LGHDT, CDR2 YNNKEL (reference sequence). V shed 8 bases, J shed 5 bases, and the junction held 17 bases outside the gene matches. CDR3 amino acids: CASSEGTTGARETQYF. The CDR3 DNA reads TGTGCCAGCTCCGAGGGCACCACAGGGGCGAGGGAGACCCAGTACTTC.

This clone was seen just once. V is TRBV3-1 (or the pseudogene TRBV3-2) and J is TRBJ1-5; D is uncertain. The V gene lost 4 bases and the J gene lost 6 bases, with 13 bases spanning the gap. The CDR3 extends over 14 amino acids. Germline V gives CDR1 LGHDT, CDR2 YNNKEL (reference sequence). CDR3 DNA sequence: TGTGCCAGCAGCCTCACCTCCCGGGGTCAGCCCCAGCATTTT. Translating it yields CASSLTSRGQPQHF.

V and J are TRBV6-5 and TRBJ2-2; D call uncertain. V lost 6 bases to trimming and J lost 2 bases, with 10 bases between them. CDR3 length: 14 residues. Per the germline V gene, CDR1 is MNHEY and CDR2 is SVGAGI. The CDR3 region has the DNA TGTGCCAGCAGGGTCAGCCACAACACCGGGGAGCTGTTTTTT. Its protein product is CASRVSHNTGELFF.

This chain uses TRBV27 with TRBJ2-7; D might be TRBD2 (7 bases). Per germline, CDR1 MNHEY and CDR2 SMNVEV (reference sequence). The CDR3 sequence is 14 residues long. V was shortened by 3 bases and J by 3 bases, with 12 bases between the two germline ends. The chain's CDR3 is CASSFAGAGYEQYF. The CDR3 DNA reads TGTGCCAGCAGTTTTGCGGGGGCGGGCTACGAGCAGTACTTC.

The chain recombines TRBV12-5 with TRBJ2-5, with a weak D call TRBD2 (6 bases). The V and J ends lost 0 bases and 5 bases respectively, with 19 bases between them. The CDR3 is 17 amino acids. Germline V gives CDR1 LGHNT, CDR2 FRNRAP. CDR3 residues: CASGLVLTSGGPETQYF. The CDR3, as DNA: TGTGCTAGTGGTTTGGTACTGACTTCAGGAGGGCCTGAGACCCAGTACTTC.

V usage is TRBV15 and J usage is TRBJ2-6; D is ambiguous. The CDR3 has 16 residues. Trimming shortened V by 2 bases and J by 0 bases, and 8 bases separated the two germline ends. Germline V lookup: CDR1 LNHNV, CDR2 YYDKDF (reference sequence). The CDR3, as DNA: TGTGCCACCAGCAGACAACCAAGCTCTGGGGCCAACGTCCTGACTTTC. Its translation is CATSRQPSSGANVLTF.

The chain is built from TRBV7-8 and TRBJ2-7, with 7 nucleotides matching TRBD1. The length of the CDR3 is 14 residues. V lost 5 bases, J lost 0 bases, and 4 bases stayed unmatched. The germline V gene encodes CDR1 SGHVS and CDR2 FQNEAQ. CDR3 nucleotide sequence: TGTGCCAGCAGCGGGCGGACAGGCTCCTACGAGCAGTACTTC. It encodes CASSGRTGSYEQYF.

The V and J genes are TRBV19 and TRBJ1-5; D not resolved. V lost 6 bases and J lost 4, with 13 bases in between. The CDR3 sequence is 14 residues long. Germline assignment: CDR1 LNHDA and CDR2 SQIVND (reference sequence). CDR3 protein: CASSRRAGNQPQHF. The CDR3, as DNA: TGTGCCAGTAGCCGGAGGGCCGGGAATCAGCCCCAGCATTTT.

The chain carries TRBV3-1 (or the pseudogene TRBV3-2) and TRBJ1-2; TRBD1 might be the D (6 bases). V was shortened by 4 bases and J by 2 bases, with 11 bases between the two germline ends. Germline CDR1 reads LGHDT; CDR2 reads YNNKEL (reference sequence). The CDR3 is 14 residues long. The CDR3 sequence is CASSPPTGNYGYTF. CDR3 bases: TGTGCCAGCAGCCCTCCCACAGGGAACTATGGCTACACCTTC.

The chain links TRBV24-1 to TRBJ2-3; D may be TRBD2 (7 bases). Trimming removed 3 bases at V and 5 bases at J, with 14 bases between. The CDR3 runs 15 residues. CDR1 is KGHDR, CDR2 SFDVKD, per germline. CDR3 DNA: TGTGCCACCAGTGATCAAGGGGGGGTTTTAGATACGCAGTATTTT. Its translation is CATSDQGGVLDTQYF.

The chain couples TRBV5-1 to TRBJ2-7; 8 positions match TRBD1. The CDR3 is 14 amino acids. Trimming took 0 bases from V and 2 from J; bases not matched to a gene: 1. The germline gives CDR1 SGHRS, CDR2 YFSETQ. CDR3 DNA: TGCGCCAGCAGCTTGGCGACAGGGGCCTACGAGCAGTACTTC. Translated, it gives CASSLATGAYEQYF.

The chain joins TRBV30 to TRBJ1-5; no definite D call. The CDR3 has 14 residues. The ends were cut back, 1 base at V and 2 bases at J, with 9 bases in the middle. Germline lookup yields CDR1 GTSNPN and CDR2 SVGIG (reference sequence). CDR3 in amino acids: CAWSATGGNQPQHF. Written as DNA, the CDR3 is TGTGCCTGGAGTGCTACTGGGGGCAATCAGCCCCAGCATTTT.

The V gene is TRBV9, the J gene TRBJ2-5; 7 nucleotides align to TRBD2. The length of the CDR3 is 17 residues. V was clipped by 0 bases and J by 5 bases; unmatched bases: 13. Germline assignment: CDR1 SGDLS and CDR2 YYNGEE. The CDR3 DNA is TGTGCCAGCAGCGTAGTCCCCGGGGCGGGAGTAGGGGAGACCCAGTACTTC. Protein product: CASSVVPGAGVGETQYF.

The chain couples TRBV12-3 or TRBV12-4 to TRBJ1-4, with a tentative D call TRBD1 (5 bases). The CDR3 totals 13 residues. Trimming removed 3 bases at V and 8 bases at J, with 10 bases between. CDR3 amino acids: CASSFPRAEKLFF. For the CDR3, the DNA is TGTGCCAGCAGTTTTCCCAGGGCGGAAAAACTGTTTTTT.

This clone occurred once. The chain links TRBV9 to TRBJ2-5, with D hard to call. The V end was cut by 8 bases, the J end by 7 bases, with 9 bases between. The CDR3 is 10 residues long. CDR1 is SGDLS and CDR2 is YYNGEE in the germline V gene. The chain's CDR3 is CASTPGTQYF. In DNA form, the CDR3 reads TGTGCCAGTACCCCCGGGACCCAGTACTTC.

The V gene is TRBV7-9, the J gene TRBJ1-5; D call uncertain. The CDR3 spans 14 residues. V was trimmed by 1 base and J by 1 base, leaving 5 bases between them. In germline, CDR1 is SEHNR, CDR2 FQNEAQ (reference sequence). CDR3 nucleotide sequence: TGTGCCAGCAGCTTAGGCCGGAGCAATCAGCCCCAGCATTTT. Residues: CASSLGRSNQPQHF.

The chain joins TRBV5-4 to TRBJ1-3; D is uncertain. The germline V gene encodes CDR1 SGHNT and CDR2 YYREEE (reference sequence). V gave up 4 bases and J gave up 0 bases, with 11 bases separating them. The CDR3 covers 15 residues. CDR3 sequence (DNA): TGTGCCAGCAGCCCAGGAAAAACCTCTGGAAACACCATATATTTT. It codes for CASSPGKTSGNTIYF.

Here the CDR3 DNA reads TGTGCCAGCAGTTTAAGGGCTAGCGGGGTGACAGATACGCAGTATTTT. Translating gives CASSLRASGVTDTQYF. This chain uses TRBV28 with TRBJ2-3, with 9 bases that match TRBD2. The ends lost 2 bases at V and 3 bases at J; junction bases unmatched: 6. Germline assignment: CDR1 MDHEN and CDR2 SYDVKM. The CDR3 length is 16 residues. Drawing the rest from reference TRBV28 and TRBJ2-3, the complete variable domain is DVKVTQSSRYLVKRTGEKVFLECVQDMDHENMFWYRQDPGLGLRLIYFSYDVKMKEKGDIPEGYSVSREKKERFSLILESASTNQTSMYLCASSLRASGVTDTQYFGPGTRLTVL.

This rearrangement joins TRBV30 to TRBJ1-3, with D unclear. Germline V CDR1 and CDR2: GTSNPN, SVGIG (reference sequence). The CDR3 length is 13 residues. V lost 5 bases and J 3 bases, leaving 11 bases between the germline ends. CDR3 in amino acids: CAWAQPNGNTIYF. CDR3 bases: TGTGCCTGGGCCCAGCCAAATGGAAACACCATATATTTT.

CDR3 sequence reads: CASHAPVGLGAFF. The DNA for the CDR3 is TGTGCCAGCCACGCCCCTGTAGGGTTAGGGGCTTTCTTT. J is TRBJ1-1 and V is TRBV6-5, with no clear D. V lost 8 bases, J lost 11 bases, and 21 bases lay in between. There are 13 residues in the CDR3. The V gene's germline CDR1 is MNHEY and CDR2 SVGAGI.

V gene TRBV7-2 combines with J gene TRBJ2-7; 9 bases agree with TRBD1. V shed 0 bases, J shed 2 bases, and the junction held 2 bases outside the gene matches. CDR1 SGHTA and CDR2 FQGNSA come from the germline V gene. The CDR3 consists of 15 residues. The CDR3 spells CASSLARQGAYEQYF. CDR3 nucleotides: TGTGCCAGCAGCTTAGCGAGACAGGGGGCCTACGAGCAGTACTTC. Full variable domain (rest looked up from reference TRBV7-2 and TRBJ2-7): GAGVSQSPSNKVTEKGKDVELRCDPISGHTALYWYRQSLGQGLEFLIYFQGNSAPDKSGLPSDRFSAERTGGSVSTLTIQRTQQEDSAVYLCASSLARQGAYEQYFGPGTRLTVT.